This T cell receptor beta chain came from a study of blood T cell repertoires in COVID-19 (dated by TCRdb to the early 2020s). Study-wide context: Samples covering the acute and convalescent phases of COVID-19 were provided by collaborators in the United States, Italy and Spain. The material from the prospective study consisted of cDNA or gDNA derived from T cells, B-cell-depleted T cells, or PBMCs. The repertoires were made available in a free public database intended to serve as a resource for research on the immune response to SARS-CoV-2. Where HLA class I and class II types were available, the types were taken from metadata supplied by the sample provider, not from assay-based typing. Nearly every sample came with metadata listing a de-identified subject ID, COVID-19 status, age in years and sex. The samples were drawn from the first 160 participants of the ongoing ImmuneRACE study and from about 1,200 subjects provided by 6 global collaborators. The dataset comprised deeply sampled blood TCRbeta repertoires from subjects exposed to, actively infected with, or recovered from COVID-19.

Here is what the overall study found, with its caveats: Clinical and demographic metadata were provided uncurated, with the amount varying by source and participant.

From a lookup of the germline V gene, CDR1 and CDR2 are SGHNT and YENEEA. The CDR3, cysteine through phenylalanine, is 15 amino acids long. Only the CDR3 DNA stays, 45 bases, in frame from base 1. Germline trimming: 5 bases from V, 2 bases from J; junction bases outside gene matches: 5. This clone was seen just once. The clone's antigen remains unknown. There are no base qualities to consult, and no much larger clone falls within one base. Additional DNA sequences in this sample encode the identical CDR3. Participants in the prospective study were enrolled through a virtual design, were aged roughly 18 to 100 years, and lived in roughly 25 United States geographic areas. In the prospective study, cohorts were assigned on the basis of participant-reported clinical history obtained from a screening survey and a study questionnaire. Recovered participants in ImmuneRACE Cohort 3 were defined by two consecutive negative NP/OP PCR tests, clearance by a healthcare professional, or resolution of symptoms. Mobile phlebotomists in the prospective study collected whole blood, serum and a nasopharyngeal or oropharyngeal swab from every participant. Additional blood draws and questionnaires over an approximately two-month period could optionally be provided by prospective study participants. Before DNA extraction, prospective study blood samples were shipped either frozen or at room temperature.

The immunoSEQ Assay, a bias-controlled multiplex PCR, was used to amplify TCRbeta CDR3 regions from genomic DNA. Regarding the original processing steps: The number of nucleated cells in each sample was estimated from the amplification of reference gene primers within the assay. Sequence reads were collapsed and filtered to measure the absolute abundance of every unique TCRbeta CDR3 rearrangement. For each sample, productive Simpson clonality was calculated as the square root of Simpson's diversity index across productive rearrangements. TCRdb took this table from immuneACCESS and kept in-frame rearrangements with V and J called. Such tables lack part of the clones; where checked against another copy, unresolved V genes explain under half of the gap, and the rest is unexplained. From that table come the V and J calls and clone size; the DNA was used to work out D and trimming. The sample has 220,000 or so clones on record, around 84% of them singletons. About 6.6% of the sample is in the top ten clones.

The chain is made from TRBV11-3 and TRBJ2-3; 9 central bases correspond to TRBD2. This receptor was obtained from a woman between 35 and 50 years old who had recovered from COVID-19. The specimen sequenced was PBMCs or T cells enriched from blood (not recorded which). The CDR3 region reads CASSPRLADTDTQYF. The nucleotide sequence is TGTGCCAGCAGCCCCCGACTAGCGGACACAGATACGCAGTATTTT.